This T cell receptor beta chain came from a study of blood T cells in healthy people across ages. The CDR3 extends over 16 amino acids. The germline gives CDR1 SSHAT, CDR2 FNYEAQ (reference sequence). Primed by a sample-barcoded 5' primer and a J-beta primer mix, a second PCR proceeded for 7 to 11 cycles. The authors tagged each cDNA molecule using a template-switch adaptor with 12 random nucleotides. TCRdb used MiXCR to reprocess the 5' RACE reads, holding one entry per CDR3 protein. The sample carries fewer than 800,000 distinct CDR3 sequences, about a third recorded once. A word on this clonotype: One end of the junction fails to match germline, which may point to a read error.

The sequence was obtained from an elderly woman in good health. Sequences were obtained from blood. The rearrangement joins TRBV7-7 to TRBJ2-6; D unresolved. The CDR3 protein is CASSPTVNSGANVLTF. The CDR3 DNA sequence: TGTGCTAGCAGCCCTACAGTAAACTCTGGGGCCAACGTCCTGACTTTC.